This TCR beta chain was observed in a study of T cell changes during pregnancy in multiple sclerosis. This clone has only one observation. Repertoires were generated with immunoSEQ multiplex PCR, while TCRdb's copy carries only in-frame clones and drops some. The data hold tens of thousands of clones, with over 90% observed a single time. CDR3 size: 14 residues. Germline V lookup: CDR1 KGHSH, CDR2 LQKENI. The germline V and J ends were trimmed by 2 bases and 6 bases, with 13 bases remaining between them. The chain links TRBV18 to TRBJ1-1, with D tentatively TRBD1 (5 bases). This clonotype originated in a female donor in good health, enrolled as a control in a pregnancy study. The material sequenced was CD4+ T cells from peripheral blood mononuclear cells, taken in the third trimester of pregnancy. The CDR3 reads CASSPSQGDAEAFF. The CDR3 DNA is TGTGCCAGCTCACCAAGTCAGGGTGACGCTGAAGCTTTCTTT.